This T cell receptor (beta chain) was retrieved from a study of cytomegalovirus exposure and HLA in healthy donors. Study-wide results and limits: A later analysis reported that several of the most significant clusters appeared to be linked to common viral pathogens, among them Epstein-Barr virus. The likely origin of a cluster of highly shared sequence variants was a sequencing artifact. In a later analysis, HLA-associated TCR beta chains were more clonally expanded than equally common others. Per a prior analysis, the majority of TCR beta V segments were productive roughly 90% or roughly 30% of the time.

CDR3 length: 14 residues. The germline V gene has CDR1 MRHNA and CDR2 SNTAGT. V lost 1 base and J 4 bases, leaving 7 bases between the germline ends. Amplification used 60 Vbeta primers and 13 Jbeta primers. Measured with immunoSEQ multiplex PCR; TCRdb has only the in-frame clones, and not every one. The table lists about 240,000 clones, more than 70% of them singletons. The table lists this clone with a few counts. As yet, its antigen is unknown. The J gene is TRBJ2-2, the V gene TRBV6-4, with D unclear. Specimen: PBMCs. This TCR derives from a boy younger than 18 in good health and CMV-seronegative. In DNA, the CDR3 is TGTGCCAGCAGTGACTATGGCGGCACCGGGGAGCTGTTTTTT. Protein: CASSDYGGTGELFF.